This T cell receptor beta chain comes out of a study of blood T cell repertoires in COVID-19. Whole-study context: PBMCs, B-cell-depleted T cells, or T cells were the source of the cDNA or gDNA that made up the material.

Only in-frame clones appear in the TCRdb table, and some are missing; sequencing was by immunoSEQ multiplex PCR. Altogether about 97,000 clones are present, about 88% being singletons, with the ten largest covering about 3%. This TCR was recovered from a man aged 45-60 years with active or convalescent COVID-19. What was sequenced was peripheral blood.

The CDR3 DNA reads as TGTGCCAGCAGCCCGGCGGACATTAGCAATCAGCCCCAGCATTTT. Residues: CASSPADISNQPQHF. The V call is TRBV28, the J call TRBJ1-5, with D possibly TRBD1 on 5 matching bases. The CDR3 totals 15 residues. V lost 6 bases to trimming and J lost 0 bases, with 12 bases between them. Germline V CDR1 and CDR2: MDHEN, SYDVKM.